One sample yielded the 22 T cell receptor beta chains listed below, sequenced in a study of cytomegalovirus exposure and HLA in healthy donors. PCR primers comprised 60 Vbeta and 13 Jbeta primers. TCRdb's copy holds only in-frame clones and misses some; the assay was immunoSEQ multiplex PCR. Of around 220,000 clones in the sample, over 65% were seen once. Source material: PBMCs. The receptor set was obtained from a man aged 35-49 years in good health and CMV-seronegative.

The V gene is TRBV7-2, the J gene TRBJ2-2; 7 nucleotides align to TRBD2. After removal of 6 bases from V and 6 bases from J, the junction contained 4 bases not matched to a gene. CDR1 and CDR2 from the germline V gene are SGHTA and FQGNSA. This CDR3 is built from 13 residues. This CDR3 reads CASRPTSPGELFF. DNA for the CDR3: TGTGCCAGCAGGCCGACTAGCCCCGGGGAGCTGTTTTTT. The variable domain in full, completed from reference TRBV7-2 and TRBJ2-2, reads GAGVSQSPSNKVTEKGKDVELRCDPISGHTALYWYRQSLGQGLEFLIYFQGNSAPDKSGLPSDRFSAERTGGSVSTLTIQRTQQEDSAVYLCASRPTSPGELFFGEGSRLTVL.

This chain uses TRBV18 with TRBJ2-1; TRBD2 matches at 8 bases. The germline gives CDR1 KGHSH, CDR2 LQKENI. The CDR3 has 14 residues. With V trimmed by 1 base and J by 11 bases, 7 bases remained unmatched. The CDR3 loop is CASSPRMRGEQQFF. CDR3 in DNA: TGTGCCAGCTCACCACGTATGCGGGGGGAGCAGCAGTTCTTC. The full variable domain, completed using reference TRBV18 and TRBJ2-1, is NAGVMQNPRHLVRRRGQEARLRCSPMKGHSHVYWYRQLPEEGLKFMVYLQKENIIDESGMPKERFSAEFPKEGPSILRIQQVVRGDSAAYFCASSPRMRGEQQFFGPGTRLTVL.

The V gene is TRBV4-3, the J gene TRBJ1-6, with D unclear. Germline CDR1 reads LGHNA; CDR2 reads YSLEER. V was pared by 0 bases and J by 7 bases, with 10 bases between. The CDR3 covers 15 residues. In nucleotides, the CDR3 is TGCGCCAGCAGCCAAGATTTAAGCTCCAATTCACCCCTCCACTTT. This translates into CASSQDLSSNSPLHF.

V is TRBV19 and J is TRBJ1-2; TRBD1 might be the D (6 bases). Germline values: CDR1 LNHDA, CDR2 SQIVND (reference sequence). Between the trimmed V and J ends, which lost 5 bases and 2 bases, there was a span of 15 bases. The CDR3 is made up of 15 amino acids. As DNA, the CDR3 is TGTGCCAGTAGTCCCCAGGGGCAGGGGAACTATGGCTACACCTTC. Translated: CASSPQGQGNYGYTF.

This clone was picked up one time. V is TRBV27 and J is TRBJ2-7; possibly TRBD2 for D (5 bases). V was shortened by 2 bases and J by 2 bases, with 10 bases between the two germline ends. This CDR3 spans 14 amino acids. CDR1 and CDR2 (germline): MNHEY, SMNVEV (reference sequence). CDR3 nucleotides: TGTGCCAGCAGTTTAGGTCCGGGGACCTACGAGCAGTACTTC. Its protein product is CASSLGPGTYEQYF.

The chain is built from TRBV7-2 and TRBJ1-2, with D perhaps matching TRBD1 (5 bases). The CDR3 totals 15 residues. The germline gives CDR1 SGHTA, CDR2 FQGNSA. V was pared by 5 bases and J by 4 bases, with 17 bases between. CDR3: CASSPRGGAPYGYTF. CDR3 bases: TGTGCCAGCAGCCCCCGAGGAGGGGCGCCCTATGGCTACACCTTC.

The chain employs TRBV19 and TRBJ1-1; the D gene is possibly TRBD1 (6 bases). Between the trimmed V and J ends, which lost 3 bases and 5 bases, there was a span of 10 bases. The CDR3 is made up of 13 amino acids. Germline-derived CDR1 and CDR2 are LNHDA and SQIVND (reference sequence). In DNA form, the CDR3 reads TGTGCCAGTAGTATCCACACAGGGACTGAAGCTTTCTTT. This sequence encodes CASSIHTGTEAFF.

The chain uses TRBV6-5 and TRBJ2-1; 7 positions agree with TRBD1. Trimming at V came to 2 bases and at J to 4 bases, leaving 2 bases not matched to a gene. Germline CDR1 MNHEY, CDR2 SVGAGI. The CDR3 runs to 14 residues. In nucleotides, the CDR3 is TGTGCCAGCAGTTACGAGACAGGGTACAATGAGCAGTTCTTC. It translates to CASSYETGYNEQFF.

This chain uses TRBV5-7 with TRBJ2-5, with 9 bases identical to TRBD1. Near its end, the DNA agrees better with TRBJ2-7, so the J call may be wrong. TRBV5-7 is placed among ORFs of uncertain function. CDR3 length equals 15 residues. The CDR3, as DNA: TGTGCCAGCAGCTCATCTCCGGGACAGGGACACGAGCAGTACTTC. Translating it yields CASSSSPGQGHEQYF.

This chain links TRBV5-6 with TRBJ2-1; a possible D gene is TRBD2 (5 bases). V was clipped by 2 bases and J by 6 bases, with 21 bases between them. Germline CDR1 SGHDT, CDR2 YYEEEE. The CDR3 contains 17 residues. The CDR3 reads CASSFPLSRTPGNEQFF. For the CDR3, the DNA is TGTGCCAGCAGCTTTCCCCTTAGTCGGACTCCGGGCAATGAGCAGTTCTTC. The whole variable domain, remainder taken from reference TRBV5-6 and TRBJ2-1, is DAGVTQSPTHLIKTRGQQVTLRCSPKSGHDTVSWYQQALGQGPQFIFQYYEEEERQRGNFPDRFSGHQFPNYSSELNVNALLLGDSALYLCASSFPLSRTPGNEQFFGPGTRLTVL.

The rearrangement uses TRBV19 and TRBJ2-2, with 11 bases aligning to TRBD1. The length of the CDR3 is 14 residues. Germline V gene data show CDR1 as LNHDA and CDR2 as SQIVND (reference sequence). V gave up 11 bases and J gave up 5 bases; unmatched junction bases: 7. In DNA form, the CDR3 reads TGTGCCTCGCGCCGGGACAGGGGGACCGGGGAGCTGTTTTTT. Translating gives CASRRDRGTGELFF.

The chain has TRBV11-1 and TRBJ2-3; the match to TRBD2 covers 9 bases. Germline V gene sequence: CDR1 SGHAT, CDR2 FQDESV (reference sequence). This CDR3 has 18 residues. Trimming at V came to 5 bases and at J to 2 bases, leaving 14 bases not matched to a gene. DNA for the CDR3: TGTGCCAGCAGCCCCCGCTCCACCGCTAGCGGGGACACAGATACGCAGTATTTT. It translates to CASSPRSTASGDTDTQYF. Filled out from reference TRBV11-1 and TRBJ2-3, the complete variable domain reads EAEVAQSPRYKITEKSQAVAFWCDPISGHATLYWYRQILGQGPELLVQFQDESVVDDSQLPKDRFSAERLKGVDSTLKIQPAELGDSAMYLCASSPRSTASGDTDTQYFGPGTRLTVL.

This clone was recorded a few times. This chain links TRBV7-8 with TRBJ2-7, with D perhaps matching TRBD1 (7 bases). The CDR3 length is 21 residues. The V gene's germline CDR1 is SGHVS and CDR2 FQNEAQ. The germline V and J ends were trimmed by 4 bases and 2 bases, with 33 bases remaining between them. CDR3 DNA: TGTGCCAGCAGCTCGCCCAACGAAAGACAGGGTTTGTGGCGGGGTCCCTACGAGCAGTACTTC. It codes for CASSSPNERQGLWRGPYEQYF.

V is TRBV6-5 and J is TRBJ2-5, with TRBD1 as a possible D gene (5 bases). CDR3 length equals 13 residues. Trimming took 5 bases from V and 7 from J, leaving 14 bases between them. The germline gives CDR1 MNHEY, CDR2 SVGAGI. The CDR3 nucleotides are TGTGCCAGCAGTCAAGGGGCCCAGACGACCCAGTACTTC. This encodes CASSQGAQTTQYF.

The CDR3 spells CASSLAPGTADGYTF. The CDR3 bases are TGTGCCAGCAGCTTAGCGCCCGGGACAGCGGATGGCTACACCTTC. The chain is built from TRBV13 and TRBJ1-2; 7 positions agree with TRBD1. The CDR3 consists of 15 residues. The ends lost 1 base at V and 6 bases at J; junction bases unmatched: 8. CDR1 is PRHDT, CDR2 FYEKMQ, per germline (reference sequence).

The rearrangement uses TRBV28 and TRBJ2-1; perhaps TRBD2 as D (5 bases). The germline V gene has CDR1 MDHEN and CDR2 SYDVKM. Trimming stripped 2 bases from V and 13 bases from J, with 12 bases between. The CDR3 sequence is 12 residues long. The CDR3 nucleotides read TGTGCCAGCAGTTTACTAGAGAGGGCCCAGTTCTTC. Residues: CASSLLERAQFF.

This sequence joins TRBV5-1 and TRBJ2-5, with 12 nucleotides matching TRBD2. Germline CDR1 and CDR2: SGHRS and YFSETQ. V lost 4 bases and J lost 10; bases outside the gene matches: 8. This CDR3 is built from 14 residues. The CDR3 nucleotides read TGCGCCAGCAGCGTATCTAGCGGGGGGGGGAGCCAGTACTTC. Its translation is CASSVSSGGGSQYF.

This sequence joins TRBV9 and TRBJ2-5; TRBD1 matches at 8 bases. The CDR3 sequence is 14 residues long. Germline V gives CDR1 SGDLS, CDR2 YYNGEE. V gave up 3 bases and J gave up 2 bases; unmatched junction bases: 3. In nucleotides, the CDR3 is TGTGCCAGCAGCGCACGGACAGGGCAAGAGACCCAGTACTTC. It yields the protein CASSARTGQETQYF.

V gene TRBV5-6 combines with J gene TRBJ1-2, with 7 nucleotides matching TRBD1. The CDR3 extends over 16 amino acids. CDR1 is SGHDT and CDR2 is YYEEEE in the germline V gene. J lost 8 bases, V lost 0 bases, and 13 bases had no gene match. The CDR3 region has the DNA TGTGCCAGCAGCTTGGGGTTCACCGGGACAGCCCAAGGCTACACCTTC. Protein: CASSLGFTGTAQGYTF. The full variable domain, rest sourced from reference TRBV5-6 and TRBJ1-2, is DAGVTQSPTHLIKTRGQQVTLRCSPKSGHDTVSWYQQALGQGPQFIFQYYEEEERQRGNFPDRFSGHQFPNYSSELNVNALLLGDSALYLCASSLGFTGTAQGYTFGSGTRLTVV.

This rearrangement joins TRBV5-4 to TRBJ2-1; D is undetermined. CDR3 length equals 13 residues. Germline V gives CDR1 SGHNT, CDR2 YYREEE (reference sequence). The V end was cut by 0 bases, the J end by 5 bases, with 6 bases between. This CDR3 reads CASSLELNNEQFF. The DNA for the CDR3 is TGTGCCAGCAGCTTGGAACTGAACAATGAGCAGTTCTTC.

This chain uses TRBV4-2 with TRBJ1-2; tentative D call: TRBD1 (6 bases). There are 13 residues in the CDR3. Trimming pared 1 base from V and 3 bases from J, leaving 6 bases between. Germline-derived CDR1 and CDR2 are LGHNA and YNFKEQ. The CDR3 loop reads CASSQAGDYGYTF. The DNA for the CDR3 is TGTGCCAGCAGCCAAGCAGGGGACTATGGCTACACCTTC.

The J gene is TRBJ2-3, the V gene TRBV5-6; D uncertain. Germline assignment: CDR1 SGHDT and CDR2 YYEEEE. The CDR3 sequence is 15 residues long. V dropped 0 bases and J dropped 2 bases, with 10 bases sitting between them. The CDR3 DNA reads TGTGCCAGCAGCTTGGTGGGCTCGTCCACAGATACGCAGTATTTT. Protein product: CASSLVGSSTDTQYF.